This T cell receptor beta chain was recovered during a study of monozygotic twins with inflammatory bowel disease. Comments on this clonotype: Antigen unknown.

Study-level results: With others, IBD patients shared fewer clonotypes than healthy twins did, especially with disease activity. Concordance status among twins (concordant versus discordant) showed no link to repertoire similarity, possibly from limited power.

Eight distinct reactions (per sample) were used to make the cDNA. Researchers put TCRalpha and TCRbeta cDNA through two nested PCRs lasting about 17 and 10 cycles. With the 5' RACE reads reprocessed, TCRdb shows one record per CDR3 protein and no DNA. The repertoire shows under 200,000 distinct CDR3 sequences; the top ten hold 2.8%. This clonotype originated in a human donor with ulcerative colitis or Crohn's disease, or a healthy co-twin of an affected twin (not recorded which). Sequencing was carried out using blood.

CDR3 protein: CASSPTGFSNQPQHF. This chain joins TRBV18 and TRBJ1-5; TCRdb selects TRBD1, and the lack of DNA leaves this call unchecked. The CDR3 totals 15 residues. Germline CDR1 is KGHSH and CDR2 is LQKENI.